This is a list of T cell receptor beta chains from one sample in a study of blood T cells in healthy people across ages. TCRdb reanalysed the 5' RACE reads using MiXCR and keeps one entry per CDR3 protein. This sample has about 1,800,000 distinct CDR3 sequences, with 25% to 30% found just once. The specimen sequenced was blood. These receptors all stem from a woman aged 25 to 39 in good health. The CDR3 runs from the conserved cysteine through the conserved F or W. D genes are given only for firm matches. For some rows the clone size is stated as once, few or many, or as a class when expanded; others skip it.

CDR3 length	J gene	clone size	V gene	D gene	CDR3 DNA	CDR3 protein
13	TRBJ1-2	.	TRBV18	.	TGTGCCAACTCACCCGACAGTAACTATGGCTACACCTTC	CANSPDSNYGYTF
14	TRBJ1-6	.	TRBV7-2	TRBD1	TGTGCCAGCAGCCCCGAGGGAGGGGGCTCACCCCTCCACTTT	CASSPEGGGSPLHF
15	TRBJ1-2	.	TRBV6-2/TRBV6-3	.	TGTGCCAGCAGAACTCCAGGGGACGGCCTATATGGCTACACCTTC	CASRTPGDGLYGYTF
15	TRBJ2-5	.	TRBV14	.	TGTGCCAGCAGCCAGCGGGACTTCCGACAAGAGACCCAGTACTTC	CASSQRDFRQETQYF
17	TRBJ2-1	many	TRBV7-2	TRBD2	TGTGCCAGCAGCCGAAAGGCTAGCGGGGGGGCCCACAATGAGCAGTTCTTC	CASSRKASGGAHNEQFF
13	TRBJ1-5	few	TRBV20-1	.	TGCAGTGCTAGCGCCCTAGATCAGAAGCCCCAGCATTTT	CSASALDQKPQHF
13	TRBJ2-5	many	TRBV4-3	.	TGCGCCAGCAGCAATGGGGGGCGGGAGACCCAGTACTTC	CASSNGGRETQYF
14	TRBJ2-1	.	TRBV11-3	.	TGTGCCAGCAGCCGGGACCCGGGGGGCCGTGAGCAGTTCTTC	CASSRDPGGREQFF
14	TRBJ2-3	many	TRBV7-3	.	TGTGCCAGCAGCCAATCGGGAACCACAGATACGCAGTATTTT	CASSQSGTTDTQYF
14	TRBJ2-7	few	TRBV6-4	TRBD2	TGTGCCAGCAGTGAGGGTAGCGGGAGCAATGAGCAGTACTTC	CASSEGSGSNEQYF
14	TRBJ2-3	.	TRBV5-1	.	TGCGCCAGCAGCTTAGGGGCGGAACCAGATACGCAGTATTTT	CASSLGAEPDTQYF
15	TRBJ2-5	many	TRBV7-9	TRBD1	TGTGCCAGCAGCCTAAACGCCGGGACAGCGAAAGAGCAGTACTTC	CASSLNAGTAKEQYF
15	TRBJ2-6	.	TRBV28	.	TGTGCCAGCAGAACGCAGGCCTCTGGGGCCAACGTCCTGACTTTC	CASRTQASGANVLTF
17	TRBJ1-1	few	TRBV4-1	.	TGCGCCAGCAGCCAAGAACAAAGGCAGGGAAGAAACACTGAAGCTTTCTTT	CASSQEQRQGRNTEAFF
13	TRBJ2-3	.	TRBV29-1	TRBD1	TGCAGCGAACAAGACAGGGGCGGAGATACGCAGTATTTT	CSEQDRGGDTQYF
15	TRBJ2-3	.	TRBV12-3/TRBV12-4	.	TGTGCCAGCAGTTTAGGCACCGAAGCCGCAGATACGCAGTATTTT	CASSLGTEAADTQYF
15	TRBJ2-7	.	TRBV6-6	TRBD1	TGTGCCAGCAGGAATGGACAGGGAGGATCCTACGAGCGGTACTTC	CASRNGQGGSYERYF
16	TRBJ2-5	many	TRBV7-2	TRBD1	TGTGCCAGCAGCCCCCAGACAGGGTCATGGGAAGAGACCCAGTACTTC	CASSPQTGSWEETQYF
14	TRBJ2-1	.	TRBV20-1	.	TGCAGTGTCCGAGGGTCCCGGTCCTACAATGAGCAGTTCTTC	CSVRGSRSYNEQFF
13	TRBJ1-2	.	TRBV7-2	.	TGTGCCAGCAGCTTAAGGAGGGAGGGTGGCTACACCTTC	CASSLRREGGYTF
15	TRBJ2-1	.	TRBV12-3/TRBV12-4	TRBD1	TGTGCCAGCAGCCTGGGACAGGCCCCCCCCGATGAGCAGTTCTTC	CASSLGQAPPDEQFF
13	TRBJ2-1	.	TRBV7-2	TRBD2	TGTGCCAGCAGCTTACGCCTAGCGGGGGTCTCGTTCTTC	CASSLRLAGVSFF
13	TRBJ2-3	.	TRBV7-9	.	TGTGCCAGCAACCGATGGGGCACAGATACGCAGTATTTT	CASNRWGTDTQYF
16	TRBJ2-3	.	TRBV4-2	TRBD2	TGTGCCAGCGCCGGACAAGACCTAGCGGGGGGAGATACGCAGTATTTT	CASAGQDLAGGDTQYF
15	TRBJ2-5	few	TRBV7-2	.	TGTGCCAGCAGCTTAGGGGGCACCCGTTTAGGGACCCAGTACTTC	CASSLGGTRLGTQYF
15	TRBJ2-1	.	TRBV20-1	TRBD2	TGCAGTGCCAGTTCTCAGACTAGCGGGAGCGTTGAGCAGTTCTTC	CSASSQTSGSVEQFF
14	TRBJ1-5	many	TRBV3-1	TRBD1	TGTGCCAGCAGCTTTGGACAGGCAAGACAGCCCCAGCATTTT	CASSFGQARQPQHF
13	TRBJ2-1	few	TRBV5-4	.	TGTACCAGCAGCGAAGGACCGAGGAATGAGCAGTTCTTC	CTSSEGPRNEQFF
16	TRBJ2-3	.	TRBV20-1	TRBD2	TGCAGTGCTCGGCCCGCCGGGACTAGATTCACAGATACGCAGTATTTT	CSARPAGTRFTDTQYF
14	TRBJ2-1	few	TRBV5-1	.	TGCGCCAGCAGAGCCAGGGACACTTACAATGAGCAGTTCTTC	CASRARDTYNEQFF
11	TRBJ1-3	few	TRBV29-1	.	TGCAGCGGGGGGTTCGGAAACACCATATATTTT	CSGGFGNTIYF
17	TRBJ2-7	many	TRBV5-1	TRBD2	TGCGCCAGCAGCCCGGGGATTCGCGGGGGGAGCTCCTACGAGCAGTACTTC	CASSPGIRGGSSYEQYF
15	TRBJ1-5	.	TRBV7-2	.	TGTGCCAGCAGCTTAGCGAATACAGGTCTTCAGCCCCAGCATTTT	CASSLANTGLQPQHF
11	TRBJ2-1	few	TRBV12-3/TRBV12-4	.	TGTGCCAGCGCCAGTAAGGATGAGCAGTTCTTC	CASASKDEQFF
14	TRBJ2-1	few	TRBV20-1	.	TGCAGTGCTAGTTACGGGAGCTCCTACAATGAGCAGTTCTTC	CSASYGSSYNEQFF
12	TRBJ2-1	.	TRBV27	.	TGTGCCAGCAGTAACCGTCGGGGTGAGCAGTTCTTC	CASSNRRGEQFF
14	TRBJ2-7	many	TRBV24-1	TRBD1	TGTGCCACCAGTGATCCGAGGGACAGGGGCAAGCAGTACTTC	CATSDPRDRGKQYF
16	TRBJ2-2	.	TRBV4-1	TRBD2	TGCGCCAGCAGCCAAGGGGGACTAGCGATAACCGGGGAGCTGTTTTTT	CASSQGGLAITGELFF
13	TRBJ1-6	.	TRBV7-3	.	TGTGCCAGCAGCCCGTCGAACGAATCACCCCTCCACTTT	CASSPSNESPLHF
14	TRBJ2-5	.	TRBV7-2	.	TGTGCCAGCAGCTTAGCCGGACAGAGGGAGACCCAGTACTTC	CASSLAGQRETQYF
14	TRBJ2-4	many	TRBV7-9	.	TGTGCCAGCAGCCGCAGAGACAGCGAAAACATTCAGTACTTC	CASSRRDSENIQYF
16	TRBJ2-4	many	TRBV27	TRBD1	TGTGCCAGCAGTCCCCTGGGACAGGGGACCAAAAACATTCAGTACTTC	CASSPLGQGTKNIQYF
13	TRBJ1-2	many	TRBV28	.	TGTGCCAGCAGTTTACCGGGCTACTATGGCTACACCTTC	CASSLPGYYGYTF